The 28 T cell receptor beta chains presented below share a single source sample, sequenced in a study of human T cells and chemical hapten exposure. TCRdb reanalysed the RACE reads using MiXCR and keeps one entry per CDR3 protein. The table has some 120,000 distinct CDR3 sequences, roughly 9% seen once. Time point meaning: healthy volunteer bleed at 2 weeks. Whole blood that had not been fractionated was the source of extracted total RNA. Sequencing was carried out using whole blood. The receptors derive from a male donor in good health. Some clones in this sample may be carry-over from other donors' samples.

The chain recombines TRBV12-3 or TRBV12-4 with TRBJ1-4; D call uncertain. The CDR3 runs 14 residues. The V and J ends lost 6 bases and 3 bases respectively, with 11 bases between them. The CDR3, as DNA: TGTGCCAGCAGCCCGAGTGAGCCTAATGAAAAACTGTTTTTT. Protein product: CASSPSEPNEKLFF.

In its sample, this clonotype was seen many times. The V call is TRBV19, the J call TRBJ2-1; 8 bases line up with TRBD1. This CDR3 region has 15 residues. Looked up from germline, CDR1 is LNHDA and CDR2 is SQIVND (reference sequence). V was pared by 4 bases and J by 8 bases, with 10 bases of the junction left unmatched. As DNA, the CDR3 is TGTGCCAGTAGTACCCCAGGGGGCGCGGTGGATGAGCAGTTCTTC. It codes for CASSTPGGAVDEQFF.

In its sample, this clonotype was seen a few times. The V call is TRBV20-1, the J call TRBJ2-4; the D call may be TRBD1 or TRBD2 (5 bases each). V was cut by 7 bases and J by 5 bases, with 15 bases left in between. Germline CDR1 DFQATT, CDR2 SNEGSKA (reference sequence). This CDR3 spans 13 amino acids. DNA for the CDR3: TGCAGTGTCCCGGACTTAGGGGAAAACATTCAGTACTTC. Its translation: CSVPDLGENIQYF.

This clonotype was recorded many times. The rearrangement links TRBV5-4 to TRBJ2-1; 13 bases agree with TRBD2. Germline-derived CDR1 and CDR2 are SGHNT and YYREEE (reference sequence). The CDR3 sequence is 17 residues long. After removal of 0 bases from V and 2 bases from J, the junction contained 2 bases not matched to a gene. DNA for the CDR3: TGTGCCAGCAGCTTGGGGACTAGCGGGGGACCCTACAATGAGCAGTTCTTC. Its translation is CASSLGTSGGPYNEQFF.

This clonotype appeared many times. This rearrangement joins TRBV14 to TRBJ1-6; no definite D call. The germline V gene encodes CDR1 SGHDN and CDR2 FVKESK. V was clipped by 2 bases and J by 8 bases, with 7 bases between them. This CDR3 contains 13 residues. The CDR3 nucleotides read TGTGCCAGCAGCCAATTTACCTATTCACCCCTCCACTTT. It is translated as CASSQFTYSPLHF.

V usage is TRBV3-1 and J usage is TRBJ2-2; no firm D call. V was clipped by 0 bases and J by 5 bases, with 22 bases between them. The V gene's germline CDR1 is LGHDT and CDR2 YNNKEL (reference sequence). The CDR3 has 19 residues. The CDR3 DNA follows: TGTGCCAGCAGCCAAGAAAGTGCGGCTCCGGCGTGGGGAACCGGGGAGCTGTTTTTT. Protein product: CASSQESAAPAWGTGELFF.

V usage is TRBV5-1 and J usage is TRBJ2-1; D remains unclear. Germline CDR1 and CDR2: SGHRS and YFSETQ. The length of the CDR3 is 12 residues. Trimming took 4 bases from V and 2 from J, leaving 4 bases between them. CDR3 bases: TGCGCCAGCAGCACCACCTACAATGAGCAGTTCTTC. Its protein product is CASSTTYNEQFF.

A few counts support this clonotype. V usage is TRBV27 and J usage is TRBJ2-2; TRBD1 is a possible D gene (6 bases). With 4 bases removed from V and 6 bases from J, the gap between germline ends came to 12 bases. Germline-derived CDR1 and CDR2 are MNHEY and SMNVEV (reference sequence). This CDR3 comprises 14 residues. CDR3 amino acids: CASSSTGQPGELFF. The CDR3 nucleotides read TGTGCCAGCAGTTCGACTGGACAGCCCGGGGAGCTGTTTTTT.

CDR3 nucleotide sequence: TGTGCCAGCAGGGGCCGGGACTCGGCCTACGAGCAGTACTTC. Residues: CASRGRDSAYEQYF. The rearrangement uses TRBV25-1 and TRBJ2-7; D perhaps matches TRBD2 (6 bases). V was pared by 6 bases and J by 2 bases, with 14 bases between. The CDR3 length is 14 residues. Per the germline V gene, CDR1 is MGHDK and CDR2 is SYGVNS.

This clonotype was seen more than once but under ten times. The rearrangement uses TRBV3-1 and TRBJ2-1; TRBD2 aligns across 15 bases. The CDR3 is 20 amino acids. Germline V gene data show CDR1 as LGHDT and CDR2 as YNNKEL (reference sequence). V lost 0 bases, J lost 2 bases, and 8 bases stayed unmatched. CDR3 in amino acids: CASSQEGRTSGRATYNEQFF. For the CDR3, the DNA is TGTGCCAGCAGCCAAGAAGGGCGGACTAGCGGGAGGGCAACCTACAATGAGCAGTTCTTC.

This clonotype turned up a few times. V and J are TRBV30 and TRBJ2-1; TRBD1 or TRBD2 may be the D gene (5 bases each). CDR1 and CDR2 (germline): GTSNPN, SVGIG (reference sequence). The V end lost 4 bases, the J end lost 4 bases, and 17 bases lay between the germline ends. The CDR3 runs 15 residues. The CDR3 nucleotides are TGTGCCTGGACCGTGGGGCTTTGGGGGTACAATGAGCAGTTCTTC. This translates into CAWTVGLWGYNEQFF.

This clonotype was detected only a few times. The chain carries TRBV10-3 and TRBJ2-1; 7 bases align to TRBD1. CDR1 ENHRY and CDR2 SYGVKD come from the germline V gene. CDR3 length equals 15 residues. V lost 6 bases, J lost 4 bases, and 9 bases stayed unmatched. DNA of the CDR3: TGTGCCATCAGAATCCGGGACAGCAGTTACAATGAGCAGTTCTTC. Translating gives CAIRIRDSSYNEQFF.

This chain uses TRBV9 with TRBJ2-1; 7 nucleotides line up with TRBD2. The CDR3 runs to 14 residues. V shed 3 bases, J shed 7 bases, and the junction held 7 bases outside the gene matches. From germline, CDR1 is SGDLS and CDR2 YYNGEE. Written as DNA, the CDR3 is TGTGCCAGCAGCGGGGCTAGCGGCCTGAATGAGCAGTTCTTC. Its translation: CASSGASGLNEQFF.

This clonotype appeared many times. The genes are TRBV6-1 and TRBJ1-5; D is perhaps TRBD1 (6 bases). In germline, CDR1 is MNHNS, CDR2 SASEGT. Trimming removed 8 bases at V and 4 bases at J, with 9 bases between. There are 12 residues in the CDR3. This CDR3 is CASLQGNQPQHF. CDR3 in DNA: TGTGCCAGCCTACAGGGTAATCAGCCCCAGCATTTT.

The rearrangement uses TRBV12-3 or TRBV12-4 and TRBJ1-2, with D perhaps TRBD1 (5 bases). V shed 2 bases and J shed 6 bases, with 22 bases lying between them. This CDR3 comprises 17 residues. The CDR3 is CASSLLGPGRSRDGYTF. In DNA, the CDR3 is TGTGCCAGCAGTTTATTGGGGCCCGGCCGCTCTAGGGATGGCTACACCTTC.

This clonotype showed up many times. The V and J genes are TRBV29-1 and TRBJ2-5, with 7 positions matching TRBD1. The CDR3 has 14 residues. CDR1 and CDR2 (germline): SQVTM, ANQGSEA. Losses at the gene ends were 6 bases for V and 2 bases for J; bases not matched to a gene: 9. The DNA for the CDR3 is TGCAGCGTCGATGCCGGGACAGTACAAGAGACCCAGTACTTC. Translation gives CSVDAGTVQETQYF.

The J gene is TRBJ1-4, the V gene TRBV18; 9 positions agree with TRBD1. The CDR3 has 15 residues. Per the germline V gene, CDR1 is KGHSH and CDR2 is LQKENI. Germline trimming cut 6 bases from V and 7 bases from J; bases unmatched to any gene: 9. CDR3 in DNA: TGTGCCAGCTCCCTCTCGACAGGGGGGATTGAAAAACTGTTTTTT. Residues: CASSLSTGGIEKLFF.

Only a few counts were recorded for this clonotype. The rearrangement links TRBV7-2 to TRBJ2-7; D gene unclear. The length of the CDR3 is 15 residues. Germline lookup yields CDR1 SGHTA and CDR2 FQGNSA. V was clipped by 1 base and J by 0 bases, with 10 bases between them. The CDR3 nucleotides are TGTGCCAGCAGCTTAGGCTTGTACAGCTCCTACGAGCAGTACTTC. It translates to CASSLGLYSSYEQYF. Full variable domain (rest looked up from reference TRBV7-2 and TRBJ2-7): GAGVSQSPSNKVTEKGKDVELRCDPISGHTALYWYRQSLGQGLEFLIYFQGNSAPDKSGLPSDRFSAERTGGSVSTLTIQRTQQEDSAVYLCASSLGLYSSYEQYFGPGTRLTVT.

This clonotype turned up a few times. The chain is built from TRBV19 and TRBJ2-2; possibly TRBD1 for D (5 bases). Germline loops: CDR1 LNHDA, CDR2 SQIVND (reference sequence). CDR3 length: 17 amino acids. The V gene lost 9 bases and the J gene lost 0 bases, with 20 bases spanning the gap. In DNA, the CDR3 is TGTGCCAGCAACTACCTCGACAGCCTTACGAACACCGGGGAGCTGTTTTTT. Translated, it gives CASNYLDSLTNTGELFF.

The chain combines TRBV28 with TRBJ1-1; 7 nucleotides line up with TRBD1. The CDR3 is made up of 14 amino acids. Germline V gene data show CDR1 as MDHEN and CDR2 as SYDVKM. After removal of 5 bases from V and 4 bases from J, the junction contained 7 bases not matched to a gene. The CDR3 reads CASSHRGGGTEAFF. The CDR3 DNA reads TGTGCCAGCAGTCACAGGGGAGGTGGCACTGAAGCTTTCTTT.

This clonotype was seen at least ten times. The V call is TRBV18, the J call TRBJ1-1; D ambiguous. V was pared by 1 base and J by 1 base, with 4 bases between. The length of the CDR3 is 13 residues. Germline CDR1 reads KGHSH; CDR2 reads LQKENI. For the CDR3, the DNA is TGTGCCAGCTCACCACGAGAGAACACTGAAGCTTTCTTT. Translating it yields CASSPRENTEAFF. The full variable domain, with the rest looked up from reference TRBV18 and TRBJ1-1, is NAGVMQNPRHLVRRRGQEARLRCSPMKGHSHVYWYRQLPEEGLKFMVYLQKENIIDESGMPKERFSAEFPKEGPSILRIQQVVRGDSAAYFCASSPRENTEAFFGQGTRLTVV.

This clonotype was counted at least ten times. The chain joins TRBV7-2 to TRBJ2-7; D is ambiguous. CDR1 and CDR2 from the germline V gene are SGHTA and FQGNSA. Deletions cut 5 bases from V and 3 bases from J, with 17 bases between. The CDR3 contains 15 residues. CDR3 residues: CASSAGFDPRYEQYF. CDR3 in DNA: TGTGCCAGCAGCGCAGGATTTGACCCCCGCTACGAGCAGTACTTC.

This clonotype was seen a few times. DNA for the CDR3: TGTGCCAGCAGTTACTCAGCGGGGGGCTCTGGGGCCAACGTCCTGACTTTC. It is translated as CASSYSAGGSGANVLTF. The chain recombines TRBV6-5 with TRBJ2-6, with TRBD2 matching over 9 bases. Germline V gene sequence: CDR1 MNHEY, CDR2 SVGAGI. The V gene end was trimmed by 0 bases and the J gene end by 0 bases; junction bases not matched to a gene: 0. The CDR3 totals 17 residues.

The genes are TRBV6-6 and TRBJ1-5; D gene unclear. The germline V gene has CDR1 MNHNY and CDR2 SVGAGI (reference sequence). Trimming took 0 bases from V and 7 from J, leaving 10 bases between them. This CDR3 has 14 amino acids. The CDR3 loop is CASSYSASRQPQHF. Written as DNA, the CDR3 is TGTGCCAGCAGTTACTCGGCTAGTCGCCAGCCCCAGCATTTT.

The rearrangement uses TRBV7-3 and TRBJ2-5; D tentatively reads TRBD1 or TRBD2 (5 bases each). Germline V gives CDR1 SGHTA, CDR2 FQGTGA. The V and J ends lost 0 bases and 2 bases respectively, with 10 bases between them. The CDR3 is made up of 15 amino acids. CDR3 nucleotide sequence: TGTGCCAGCAGCTTAACCGGGACGGTTCAAGAGACCCAGTACTTC. It encodes CASSLTGTVQETQYF.

V usage is TRBV19 and J usage is TRBJ2-1; no firm D call. Trimming removed 3 bases at V and 9 bases at J, with 12 bases between. CDR3 size: 13 residues. Germline V gene sequence: CDR1 LNHDA, CDR2 SQIVND (reference sequence). In DNA form, the CDR3 reads TGTGCCAGTAGTATTCACTCCCTCGGTGAGCAGTTCTTC. Translating gives CASSIHSLGEQFF.

This clonotype was counted many times. The CDR3 loop is CATSRRGESNQPQHF. The CDR3 bases are TGTGCCACCAGCAGGAGAGGAGAAAGCAATCAGCCCCAGCATTTT. The chain carries TRBV15 and TRBJ1-5; no clear D. Germline-derived CDR1 and CDR2 are LNHNV and YYDKDF (reference sequence). V shed 3 bases and J shed 1 base, with 10 bases lying between them. This CDR3 has 15 amino acids.

This clonotype was seen more than once but under ten times. The CDR3 region has the DNA TGCAGCGTCCGACTAGCGGGGCAGGGCACAGATACGCAGTATTTT. This sequence encodes CSVRLAGQGTDTQYF. V is TRBV29-1 and J is TRBJ2-3; 11 positions agree with TRBD2. Germline trimming cut 6 bases from V and 1 base from J; bases unmatched to any gene: 6. This CDR3 contains 15 residues. The germline gives CDR1 SQVTM, CDR2 ANQGSEA.